These T cell receptor beta chains were read from a single sample in a study of blood T cell repertoires in COVID-19. Using immunoSEQ multiplex PCR, the repertoire was profiled, and TCRdb retains in-frame clones only, with some absent. The sample carries hundreds of thousands of clones, about 80% recorded once. The material sequenced was peripheral blood. The receptors originated from a woman between 45 and 65 years old who had recovered from COVID-19. Each CDR3 is given with its conserved first and last residue. The order of the fields is D gene, J gene, clone size, V gene, CDR3 protein, CDR3 DNA. D genes are given only for firm matches. Clone size is given for some rows only: seen once, a few or many times, or a class if the clone is expanded.

TRBD2 | TRBJ2-2 | . | TRBV28 | CASSSTSGGTGELFF | TGTGCCAGCAGCTCGACTAGCGGGGGCACCGGGGAGCTGTTTTTT
. | TRBJ2-1 | . | TRBV24-1 | CATRSSSYNEQFF | TGTGCCACCAGAAGTAGTTCCTACAATGAGCAGTTCTTC
. | TRBJ1-2 | . | TRBV5-1 | CASSFTGFSGYTF | TGCGCCAGCAGCTTTACAGGGTTCTCTGGCTACACCTTC
. | TRBJ1-2 | . | TRBV18 | CASSPSPEGHGYTF | TGTGCCAGCTCACCCTCCCCGGAGGGCCATGGCTACACCTTC
. | TRBJ1-6 | . | TRBV5-6 | CASSFSTYNSPLHF | TGTGCCAGCAGCTTTTCCACCTATAATTCACCCCTCCACTTT
TRBD2 | TRBJ2-1 | . | TRBV5-4 | CASSSSGGANEQFF | TGTGCCAGCAGCTCTAGCGGGGGGGCTAATGAGCAGTTCTTC
. | TRBJ1-1 | . | TRBV2 | CASRRGMNTEAFF | TGTGCCAGCAGGAGGGGGATGAACACTGAAGCTTTCTTT
. | TRBJ2-7 | . | TRBV9 | CASSPRTSPPGEQYF | TGTGCCAGCAGCCCCCGTACTTCGCCCCCAGGCGAGCAGTACTTC
. | TRBJ2-2 | . | TRBV7-9 | CASSLVGGPGELFF | TGTGCCAGCAGCTTAGTCGGGGGACCAGGGGAGCTGTTTTTT
. | TRBJ2-3 | . | TRBV19 | CASSLSGGSTDTQYF | TGTGCCAGTAGCCTTTCCGGGGGAAGCACAGATACGCAGTATTTT
TRBD2 | TRBJ2-1 | . | TRBV9 | CASSVAGGLDEQFF | TGTGCCAGCAGCGTAGCGGGAGGTCTGGATGAGCAGTTCTTC
. | TRBJ2-2 | . | TRBV4-2 | CASRAGTGELFF | TGTGCCAGCAGGGCAGGCACCGGGGAGCTGTTTTTT
TRBD2 | TRBJ2-5 | . | TRBV7-3 | CASSLTGSGGAETQYF | TGTGCCAGCAGCTTAACTGGTAGCGGGGGGGCTGAGACCCAGTACTTC
TRBD2 | TRBJ2-3 | . | TRBV27 | CASSRYSTSGGTDTQYF | TGTGCCAGCAGTCGCTACTCGACTAGCGGGGGCACAGATACGCAGTATTTT
TRBD1 | TRBJ1-6 | . | TRBV2 | CASRGTGAYNSPLHF | TGTGCCAGCAGAGGGACAGGAGCTTATAATTCACCCCTCCACTTT
. | TRBJ2-3 | . | TRBV6-5 | CASSYSGLLGFDTQYF | TGTGCCAGCAGTTACTCGGGGCTCCTGGGGTTTGATACGCAGTATTTT
TRBD1 | TRBJ1-2 | . | TRBV16 | CASSQFQGANYGYTF | TGTGCCAGCAGCCAATTTCAGGGGGCTAACTATGGCTACACCTTC
TRBD2 | TRBJ2-7 | . | TRBV15 | CATSRETSGGLSSYEQYF | TGTGCCACCAGCAGAGAGACTAGCGGGGGCCTGAGCTCCTACGAGCAGTACTTC
. | TRBJ1-4 | . | TRBV18 | CASSPGGVQEKLFF | TGTGCCAGCTCACCAGGGGGCGTTCAGGAAAAACTGTTTTTT
TRBD1 | TRBJ1-4 | once | TRBV15 | CATSTGQYSNEKLFF | TGTGCCACCAGCACGGGACAGTACAGTAATGAAAAACTGTTTTTT
. | TRBJ1-5 | . | TRBV27 | CASSLTPADQPQHF | TGTGCCAGCAGTCTGACTCCGGCAGATCAGCCCCAGCATTTT
TRBD2 | TRBJ2-7 | few | TRBV19 | CATRLAGERLYEQYF | TGTGCCACCCGACTAGCGGGAGAGAGGTTGTACGAGCAGTACTTC